These 2 T cell receptor beta chains were sequenced from one sample in a study of blood T cell repertoires in COVID-19. Generated by immunoSEQ multiplex PCR, the TCRdb table keeps only in-frame clones and is missing some. The sample lists tens of thousands of clones; 75% to 85% were seen once. The specimen was peripheral blood. The receptors originated from a woman in her fifties or sixties with acute or convalescent COVID-19.

The sample holds a few counts of this clone. The chain has TRBV4-3 and TRBJ2-1, with 9 nucleotides matching TRBD2. This CDR3 has 18 residues. V was pared by 0 bases and J by 4 bases, with 10 bases of the junction left unmatched. The germline V gene encodes CDR1 LGHNA and CDR2 YSLEER. Here the CDR3 DNA reads TGCGCCAGCAGCCAAGATATATGGCGGGGGGGCACTTACAATGAGCAGTTCTTC. Its protein product is CASSQDIWRGGTYNEQFF.

This clone occurred once. V is TRBV5-1 and J is TRBJ1-2; D is uncertain. V lost 2 bases, J lost 8 bases, and 16 bases lay in between. The CDR3 loop spans 14 amino acids. Germline V CDR1 and CDR2: SGHRS, YFSETQ. The CDR3 region is CASSFSLVGSGYTF. The CDR3 region has the DNA TGCGCCAGCAGCTTCAGCTTAGTCGGGAGCGGCTACACCTTC.